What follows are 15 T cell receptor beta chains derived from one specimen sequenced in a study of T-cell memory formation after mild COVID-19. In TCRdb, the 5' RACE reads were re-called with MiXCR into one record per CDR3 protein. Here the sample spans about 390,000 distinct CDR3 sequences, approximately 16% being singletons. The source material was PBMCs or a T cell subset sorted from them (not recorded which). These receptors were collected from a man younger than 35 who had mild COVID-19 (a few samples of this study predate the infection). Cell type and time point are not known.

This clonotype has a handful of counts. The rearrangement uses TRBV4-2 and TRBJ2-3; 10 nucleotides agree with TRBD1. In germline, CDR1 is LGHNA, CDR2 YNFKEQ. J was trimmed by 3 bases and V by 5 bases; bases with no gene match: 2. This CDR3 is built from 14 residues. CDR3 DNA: TGTGCCAGCAGCGGGACAGGGGTAACAGATACGCAGTATTTT. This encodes CASSGTGVTDTQYF.

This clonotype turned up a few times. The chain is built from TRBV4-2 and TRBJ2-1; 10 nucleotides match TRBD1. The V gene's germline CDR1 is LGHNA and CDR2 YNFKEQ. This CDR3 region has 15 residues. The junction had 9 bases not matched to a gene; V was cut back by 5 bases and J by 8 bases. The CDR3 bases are TGTGCCAGCAGCTCACCGGGACAGGGGTTTGATGAGCAGTTCTTC. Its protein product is CASSSPGQGFDEQFF.

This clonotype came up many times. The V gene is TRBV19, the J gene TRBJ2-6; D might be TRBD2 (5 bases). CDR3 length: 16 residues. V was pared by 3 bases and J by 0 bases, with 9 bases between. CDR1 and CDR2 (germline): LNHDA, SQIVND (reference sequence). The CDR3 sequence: CASSIRGTSGANVLTF. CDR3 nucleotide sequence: TGTGCCAGTAGTATTCGGGGAACCTCTGGGGCCAACGTCCTGACTTTC.

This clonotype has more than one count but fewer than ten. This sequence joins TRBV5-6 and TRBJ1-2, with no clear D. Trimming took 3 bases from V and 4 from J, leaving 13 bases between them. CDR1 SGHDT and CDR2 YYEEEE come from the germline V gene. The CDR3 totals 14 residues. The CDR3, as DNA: TGTGCCAGCAGCTCCCGCCACTCGAGCTATGGCTACACCTTC. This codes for CASSSRHSSYGYTF.

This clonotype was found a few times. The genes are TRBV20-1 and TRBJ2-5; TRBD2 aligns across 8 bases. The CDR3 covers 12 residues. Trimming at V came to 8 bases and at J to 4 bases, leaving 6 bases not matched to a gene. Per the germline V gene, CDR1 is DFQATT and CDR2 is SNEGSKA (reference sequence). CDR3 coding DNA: TGCAGTCGGGGGGGCCGAGGAGAGACCCAGTACTTC. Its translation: CSRGGRGETQYF.

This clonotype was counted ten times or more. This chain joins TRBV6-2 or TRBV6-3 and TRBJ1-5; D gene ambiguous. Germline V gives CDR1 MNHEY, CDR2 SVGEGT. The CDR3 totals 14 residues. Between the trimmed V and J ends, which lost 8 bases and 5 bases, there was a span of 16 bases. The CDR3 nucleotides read TGTGCCAGCCCGGATGCGGCCCCCCATCAGCCCCAGCATTTT. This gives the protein CASPDAAPHQPQHF.

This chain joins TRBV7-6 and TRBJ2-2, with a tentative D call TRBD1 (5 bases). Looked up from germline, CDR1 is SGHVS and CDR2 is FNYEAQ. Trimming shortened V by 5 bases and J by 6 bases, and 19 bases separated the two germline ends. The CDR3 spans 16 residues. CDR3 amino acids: CASSPQGEPYAGELFF. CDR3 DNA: TGTGCCAGCAGCCCCCAGGGCGAGCCCTACGCCGGGGAGCTGTTTTTT.

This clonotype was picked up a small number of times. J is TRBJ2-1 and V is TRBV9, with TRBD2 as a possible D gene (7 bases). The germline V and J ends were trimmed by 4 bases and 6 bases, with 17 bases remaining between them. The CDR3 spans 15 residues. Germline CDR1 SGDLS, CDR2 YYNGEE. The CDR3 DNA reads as TGTGCCAGCAGCCCTGCGGGGGCATCCCGCAATGAGCAGTTCTTC. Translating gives CASSPAGASRNEQFF.

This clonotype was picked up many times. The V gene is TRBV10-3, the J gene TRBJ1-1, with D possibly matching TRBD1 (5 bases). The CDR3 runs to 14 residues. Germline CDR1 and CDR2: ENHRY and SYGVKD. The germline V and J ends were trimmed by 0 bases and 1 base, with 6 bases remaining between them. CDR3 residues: CAISESRGNTEAFF. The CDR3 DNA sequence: TGTGCCATCAGTGAGTCGAGGGGGAACACTGAAGCTTTCTTT.

This CDR3 is CASSSRDSPERANVLTF. The CDR3 bases are TGTGCCAGCAGCAGCCGGGACAGCCCCGAGAGGGCCAACGTCCTGACTTTC. The rearrangement joins TRBV5-4 to TRBJ2-6; 7 bases line up with TRBD1. V was clipped by 4 bases and J by 5 bases; unmatched bases: 12. The CDR3 runs to 17 residues. Germline V gives CDR1 SGHNT, CDR2 YYREEE (reference sequence).

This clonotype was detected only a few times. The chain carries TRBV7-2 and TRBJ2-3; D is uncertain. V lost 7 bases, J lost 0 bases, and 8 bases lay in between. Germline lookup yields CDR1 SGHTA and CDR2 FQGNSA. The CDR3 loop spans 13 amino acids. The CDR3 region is CASTLRSTDTQYF. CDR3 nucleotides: TGTGCCAGCACTTTACGTAGCACAGATACGCAGTATTTT.

CDR3 sequence: CASRLQGNGYTF. For the CDR3, the DNA is TGTGCCAGCAGATTACAGGGAAATGGCTACACCTTC. The chain joins TRBV6-5 to TRBJ1-2; weak D call: TRBD1 (6 bases). The CDR3 spans 12 residues. The germline V gene encodes CDR1 MNHEY and CDR2 SVGAGI. V was pared by 6 bases and J by 6 bases, with 11 bases between.

CDR3 sequence: CASSPGQHYAPHF. CDR3 DNA sequence: TGTGCCAGCAGTCCGGGACAGCACTATGCTCCCCACTTT. The chain combines TRBV12-3 or TRBV12-4 with TRBJ1-6, with 7 bases identical to TRBD1. The CDR3 loop spans 13 amino acids. J gave up 18 bases and V 5 bases, and 13 bases lay outside the gene matches.

The CDR3 reads CASSVSSRTMGTQYF. The CDR3 coding sequence is TGTGCCAGCAGCGTATCTTCAAGAACGATGGGGACCCAGTACTTC. V is TRBV9 and J is TRBJ2-5, with no clear D. The CDR3 is 15 residues long. V lost 1 base to trimming and J lost 7 bases, with 17 bases between them. Germline loops: CDR1 SGDLS, CDR2 YYNGEE.

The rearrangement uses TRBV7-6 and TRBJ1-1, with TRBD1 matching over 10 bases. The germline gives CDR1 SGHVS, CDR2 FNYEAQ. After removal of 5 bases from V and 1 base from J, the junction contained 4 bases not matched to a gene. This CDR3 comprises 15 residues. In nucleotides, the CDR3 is TGTGCCAGCAGCCCACGGGACAGGGGGAACACTGAAGCTTTCTTT. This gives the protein CASSPRDRGNTEAFF.